These T cell receptor beta chains were read from a single sample in a study of CD8 T cells in Susac syndrome. Via MiXCR, TCRdb re-called the immunoSEQ multiplex PCR reads, giving one row per CDR3 protein. The profile shows more than 150,000 distinct CDR3 sequences, around 90% of them singletons. Sequencing was performed on CD4+ T cells from PBMCs. Receptor source: a human donor in good health. Both conserved end residues are part of each CDR3. Fields, in order: J gene, V gene, D gene, clone size, CDR3 DNA, CDR3 protein. D genes are given only for firm matches. Only some rows state a clone size, as once, few, many or a class for expanded clones.

j_call: TRBJ2-5; v_call: TRBV7-9; d_call: TRBD1; clone_size: NA; cdr3_nt: TGTGCCAGCAGCCGTGGACAGGGAGTCCAAGAGACCCAGTACTTC; cdr3_aa: CASSRGQGVQETQYF
j_call: TRBJ2-2; v_call: TRBV6-2/TRBV6-3; d_call: TRBD2; clone_size: NA; cdr3_nt: TGTGCCAGCAGTTCCATTGCTAGGCGGGGGATTGCCGGGGAGCTGTTTTTT; cdr3_aa: CASSSIARRGIAGELFF
j_call: TRBJ2-6; v_call: TRBV4-1; d_call: NA; clone_size: NA; cdr3_nt: TGCGCCAGCAGCCAGGATCGAACGGCAGGCTGGGCCAACGTCCTGACTTTC; cdr3_aa: CASSQDRTAGWANVLTF
j_call: TRBJ2-4; v_call: TRBV7-9; d_call: NA; clone_size: NA; cdr3_nt: TGTGCCAGCAGCCAAACAGGGATCAACATTCAGTACTTC; cdr3_aa: CASSQTGINIQYF
j_call: TRBJ1-5; v_call: TRBV19; d_call: NA; clone_size: NA; cdr3_nt: TGTGCCAGTAAGGGTTATGGGGAGGATCAGCCCCAGCATTTT; cdr3_aa: CASKGYGEDQPQHF
j_call: TRBJ2-2; v_call: TRBV6-2/TRBV6-3; d_call: NA; clone_size: NA; cdr3_nt: TGTGCCAGCACCCTCTTGACCGGGGAGCTGTTTTTT; cdr3_aa: CASTLLTGELFF
j_call: TRBJ2-4; v_call: TRBV6-5; d_call: NA; clone_size: NA; cdr3_nt: TGTGCCAGCACATACAGGGAGGGTGGAAACATTCAGTACTTC; cdr3_aa: CASTYREGGNIQYF
j_call: TRBJ2-7; v_call: TRBV4-1; d_call: NA; clone_size: NA; cdr3_nt: TGCGCCAGCAGTCGAAAGACAGGCGACTCCTACGAGCAGTACTTC; cdr3_aa: CASSRKTGDSYEQYF
j_call: TRBJ1-2; v_call: TRBV27; d_call: NA; clone_size: once; cdr3_nt: TGTGCCAGCAGTAAGACCCCACAGGGTTCTAACTATGGCTACACCTTC; cdr3_aa: CASSKTPQGSNYGYTF
j_call: TRBJ1-1; v_call: TRBV4-1; d_call: NA; clone_size: NA; cdr3_nt: TGCGCCAGCAGCCAAGATGTGGGAGAAGCTTTCTTT; cdr3_aa: CASSQDVGEAFF
j_call: TRBJ1-1; v_call: TRBV11-2; d_call: NA; clone_size: NA; cdr3_nt: TGTGCCAGCAGCTCCTGGGGGAACACTGAAGCTTTCTTT; cdr3_aa: CASSSWGNTEAFF
j_call: TRBJ1-1; v_call: TRBV7-2; d_call: NA; clone_size: NA; cdr3_nt: TGTGCCAGCAGCCCCTCCCGAGGTCGTAAAGAAGCTTTCTTT; cdr3_aa: CASSPSRGRKEAFF
j_call: TRBJ1-1; v_call: TRBV29-1; d_call: NA; clone_size: NA; cdr3_nt: TGCAGCGTTGGTGGCCGAGGGAACACTGAAGCTTTCTTT; cdr3_aa: CSVGGRGNTEAFF
j_call: TRBJ2-1; v_call: TRBV20-1; d_call: TRBD2; clone_size: NA; cdr3_nt: TGCAGTGCTAGAGATCTTCTAGCGGGAGGGCATCCTGAGCAGTTCTTC; cdr3_aa: CSARDLLAGGHPEQFF
j_call: TRBJ2-3; v_call: TRBV6-2/TRBV6-3; d_call: NA; clone_size: NA; cdr3_nt: TGTGCCAGCAGTAACTCGCGGGCAGGAGATACGCAGTATTTT; cdr3_aa: CASSNSRAGDTQYF
j_call: TRBJ1-1; v_call: TRBV6-5; d_call: NA; clone_size: few; cdr3_nt: TGTGCCAGCAGTTACTTTTCAGGGGCAGAAACTGAAGCTTTCTTT; cdr3_aa: CASSYFSGAETEAFF
j_call: TRBJ2-2; v_call: TRBV12-3/TRBV12-4; d_call: NA; clone_size: once; cdr3_nt: TGTGCCAGCAGGCTAGGGACAACGAACACCGGGGAGCTGTTTTTT; cdr3_aa: CASRLGTTNTGELFF
j_call: TRBJ1-5; v_call: TRBV30; d_call: NA; clone_size: NA; cdr3_nt: TGTGCCTGGAGTCCACCTAATCAGCCCCAGCATTTT; cdr3_aa: CAWSPPNQPQHF
j_call: TRBJ2-7; v_call: TRBV28; d_call: NA; clone_size: NA; cdr3_nt: TGTGCCAGCAGTTTGGGCCGCTACGAGCAGTACTTC; cdr3_aa: CASSLGRYEQYF
j_call: TRBJ2-5; v_call: TRBV3-1; d_call: NA; clone_size: NA; cdr3_nt: TGTGCCAGCAGCCGCAGGCAAGAGACCCAGTACTTC; cdr3_aa: CASSRRQETQYF
j_call: TRBJ1-1; v_call: TRBV7-9; d_call: NA; clone_size: NA; cdr3_nt: TGTGCCAGCAGCCTCCATGACACTGAAGCTTTCTTT; cdr3_aa: CASSLHDTEAFF
j_call: TRBJ1-5; v_call: TRBV20-1; d_call: NA; clone_size: NA; cdr3_nt: TGCAGTGCTAGAGACCCGGTTAGCAATCAGCCCCAGCATTTT; cdr3_aa: CSARDPVSNQPQHF
j_call: TRBJ2-6; v_call: TRBV24-1; d_call: NA; clone_size: once; cdr3_nt: TGTGCCACCAGTGACTCGGACAGCCAGGTCTCTGGGGCCAACGTCCTGACTTTC; cdr3_aa: CATSDSDSQVSGANVLTF
j_call: TRBJ2-2; v_call: TRBV29-1; d_call: NA; clone_size: NA; cdr3_nt: TGCAGCGTTGGCCCAGGGGTCACCGGGGAGCTGTTTTTT; cdr3_aa: CSVGPGVTGELFF
j_call: TRBJ2-7; v_call: TRBV10-3; d_call: NA; clone_size: NA; cdr3_nt: TGTGCCATCAGTGACCCACTGCTGCACTTC; cdr3_aa: CAISDPLLHF
j_call: TRBJ2-2; v_call: TRBV7-3; d_call: NA; clone_size: NA; cdr3_nt: TGTGCCAGCAGCTTATTCGGAACTGGGGAGCTGTTTTTT; cdr3_aa: CASSLFGTGELFF
j_call: TRBJ1-5; v_call: TRBV2; d_call: NA; clone_size: NA; cdr3_nt: TGTGCCAGCAGTGACACTGGAGCGGTACAGCCCCAGCATTTT; cdr3_aa: CASSDTGAVQPQHF